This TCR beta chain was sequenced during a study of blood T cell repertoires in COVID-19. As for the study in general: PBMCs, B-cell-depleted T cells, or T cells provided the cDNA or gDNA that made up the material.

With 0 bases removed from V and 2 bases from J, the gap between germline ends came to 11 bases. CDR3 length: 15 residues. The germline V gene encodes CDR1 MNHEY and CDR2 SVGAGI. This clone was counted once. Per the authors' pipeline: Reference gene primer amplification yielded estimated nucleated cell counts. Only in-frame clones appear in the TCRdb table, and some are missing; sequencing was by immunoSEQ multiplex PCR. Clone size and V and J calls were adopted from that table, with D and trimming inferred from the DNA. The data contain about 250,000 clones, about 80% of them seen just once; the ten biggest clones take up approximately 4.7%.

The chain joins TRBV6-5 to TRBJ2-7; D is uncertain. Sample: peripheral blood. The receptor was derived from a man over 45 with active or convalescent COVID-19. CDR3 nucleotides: TGTGCCAGCAGTTACTCAGGAGCGACCACCTACGAGCAGTACTTC. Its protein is CASSYSGATTYEQYF.